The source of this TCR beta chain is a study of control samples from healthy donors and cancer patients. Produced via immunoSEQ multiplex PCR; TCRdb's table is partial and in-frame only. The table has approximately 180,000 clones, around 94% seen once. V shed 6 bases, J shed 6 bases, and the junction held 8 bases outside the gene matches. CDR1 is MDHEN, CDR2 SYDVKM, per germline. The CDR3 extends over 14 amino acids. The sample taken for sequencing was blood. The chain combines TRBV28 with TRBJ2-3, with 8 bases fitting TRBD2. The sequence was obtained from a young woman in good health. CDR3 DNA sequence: TGTGCCAGCAGGGGCGGCGGGGGGCTTGATACGCAGTATTTT. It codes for CASRGGGGLDTQYF.